Detailed here is one T cell receptor beta chain. TCRdb reprocessed the RACE reads via MiXCR and lists one record per CDR3 protein. The sample includes some 350,000 distinct CDR3 sequences, roughly 6.9% of them seen just once. Time point: patch test 1, 2 weeks after DPC sensitization. Specified treatment: therapeutic diphenylcyclopropenone sensitization with weekly scalp DPC. RNA extraction used unfractionated whole blood as the source of total RNA. This record belongs to a study of human T cells and chemical hapten exposure. Overall study context: Alopecia areata, totalis or universalis affected patients who were mostly female.

Germline CDR1 SGHAT, CDR2 FQNNGV. This CDR3 is 14 amino acids long. The ends were cut back, 6 bases at V and 1 base at J, with 12 bases in the middle. This receptor was taken from a woman aged 18-35 years with alopecia areata. Some clones in this sample may be carry-over from other donors' samples. This chain links TRBV11-2 with TRBJ2-5, with a tentative D call TRBD2 (7 bases). The sequencing here drew on whole blood, taken in connection with sensitization to the hapten diphenylcyclopropenone (DPC). DNA for the CDR3: TGTGCCAGCAGAGGGCGGGGGCGCCAAGAGACCCAGTACTTC. This sequence encodes CASRGRGRQETQYF. Full variable domain (outside the CDR3, taken from reference TRBV11-2 and TRBJ2-5): EAGVAQSPRYKIIEKRQSVAFWCNPISGHATLYWYQQILGQGPKLLIQFQNNGVVDDSQLPKDRFSAERLKGVDSTLKIQPAKLEDSAVYLCASRGRGRQETQYFGPGTRLLVL.